This entry lists 27 T cell receptor beta chains sequenced from one sample in a study of patients and donors after allogeneic stem cell transplantation. Using its own MiXCR run on the RT-PCR reads, TCRdb lists one record per CDR3 protein. The sample records approximately 90,000 distinct CDR3 sequences, roughly 5.1% being singletons. The sequencing sample was made of blood, either unsorted or a sorted T cell fraction (not recorded which). The receptors stem from a human donor who was either an allogeneic HSCT recipient or a stem cell or donor lymphocyte infusion donor (not recorded which). It is not recorded whose cells these are; they may come from a transplant donor.

This clonotype occurred many times. CDR3 amino acids: CASRTGYNSYEQYF. The CDR3, as DNA: TGTGCCAGCCGTACAGGGTATAACTCCTACGAGCAGTACTTC. V is TRBV2 and J is TRBJ2-7; D might be TRBD1 (6 bases). CDR3 length: 14 residues. Germline loops: CDR1 SNHLY, CDR2 FYNNEI. V was pared by 8 bases and J by 0 bases, with 14 bases between.

This clonotype was seen many times. The gene calls are TRBV20-1 and TRBJ2-2; D tentatively fits TRBD1 or TRBD2 (6 bases each). CDR1 and CDR2 from the germline V gene are DFQATT and SNEGSKA (reference sequence). CDR3 length: 13 residues. Trimming left V 1 base short and J 6 bases short, with 9 bases between. CDR3 protein: CSARGGAAGELFF. DNA of the CDR3: TGCAGTGCTAGAGGGGGGGCTGCCGGGGAGCTGTTTTTT.

The table lists this clonotype with many counts. The chain recombines TRBV15 with TRBJ2-5; D remains ambiguous. The CDR3 runs to 13 residues. V lost 2 bases and J 5 bases, leaving 9 bases between the germline ends. Germline-derived CDR1 and CDR2 are LNHNV and YYDKDF (reference sequence). DNA for the CDR3: TGTGCCACCAGCAGAAAGGTAGACGAGACCCAGTACTTC. It encodes CATSRKVDETQYF.

This clonotype was observed at least ten times. This chain connects TRBV2 to TRBJ2-7, with a tentative D call TRBD1 (6 bases). The V and J ends lost 3 bases and 2 bases respectively, with 11 bases between them. CDR1 is SNHLY, CDR2 FYNNEI, per germline. This CDR3 contains 14 residues. The CDR3 spells CASSDLGQTYEQYF. As DNA, the CDR3 is TGTGCCAGCAGTGATCTAGGACAGACCTACGAGCAGTACTTC.

This clonotype was seen repeatedly, ten times or more. V gene TRBV2 combines with J gene TRBJ2-2; D is possibly TRBD1 or TRBD2 (5 bases each). The CDR3 is 15 amino acids. Looked up from germline, CDR1 is SNHLY and CDR2 is FYNNEI. Trimming stripped 8 bases from V and 2 bases from J, with 15 bases between. The CDR3 region has the DNA TGTGCCAGCCTCGGGACCGCTATTAACACCGGGGAGCTGTTTTTT. Its protein is CASLGTAINTGELFF.

In this sample, this clonotype turned up many times. V usage is TRBV28 and J usage is TRBJ2-5; 7 bases agree with TRBD1. CDR1 is MDHEN, CDR2 SYDVKM, per germline. Trimming took 4 bases from V and 5 from J; bases not matched to a gene: 10. The CDR3 has 15 amino acids. The CDR3 DNA sequence: TGTGCCAGCAGTTCCGATACAGGGGCCGGGGAGACCCAGTACTTC. This codes for CASSSDTGAGETQYF.

This clonotype has only a few counts. CDR3 sequence: CASSPLGSGVYEQYF. The CDR3 coding sequence is TGTGCCAGCAGTCCATTGGGTAGCGGGGTCTACGAGCAGTACTTC. The chain couples TRBV28 to TRBJ2-7; TRBD2 agrees at 8 bases. Trimming removed 5 bases from V and 3 bases from J; junction bases left unmatched: 9. The CDR3 contains 15 residues. In germline, CDR1 is MDHEN, CDR2 SYDVKM.

This clonotype has at least ten counts. J is TRBJ2-1 and V is TRBV5-6, with D possibly called TRBD1 or TRBD2 (6 bases each). Germline CDR1 and CDR2: SGHDT and YYEEEE. V lost 0 bases, J lost 5 bases, and 12 bases lay in between. The CDR3 has 15 residues. This CDR3 reads CASSLAGGGHNEQFF. The CDR3 region has the DNA TGTGCCAGCAGCTTGGCCGGGGGCGGCCACAATGAGCAGTTCTTC.

This clonotype showed up many times. V gene TRBV10-2 combines with J gene TRBJ2-7; 8 bases are a match to TRBD1. J lost 2 bases, V lost 0 bases, and 9 bases had no gene match. The CDR3 sequence is 17 residues long. Germline CDR1 WSHSY, CDR2 SAAADI. The DNA of the CDR3 is TGCGCCAGCAGTGAGTCGGCACGGACAGGGTTGACCTACGAGCAGTACTTC. Translated: CASSESARTGLTYEQYF.

This clonotype occurred many times. This chain links TRBV7-6 with TRBJ1-6; D perhaps matches TRBD1 (5 bases). Germline CDR1 reads SGHVS; CDR2 reads FNYEAQ. The CDR3 runs 17 residues. V gave up 1 base and J gave up 10 bases, with 20 bases separating them. CDR3: CASSLVPAREEKSPLHF. The CDR3 DNA reads TGTGCCAGCAGCTTAGTCCCGGCCAGGGAGGAAAAATCACCCCTCCACTTT.

There are a few counts of this clonotype. This chain connects TRBV9 to TRBJ2-5; D gene uncertain. CDR1 SGDLS and CDR2 YYNGEE come from the germline V gene. The ends were cut back, 0 bases at V and 4 bases at J, with 13 bases in the middle. The CDR3 has 15 amino acids. In nucleotides, the CDR3 is TGTGCCAGCAGCGTAGGACCCTCTAGTACAGAGACCCAGTACTTC. Translating it yields CASSVGPSSTETQYF.

This clonotype was detected many times. The J gene is TRBJ1-1, the V gene TRBV20-1, with a possible D match to TRBD1 (5 bases). Germline V gene lookup returns CDR1 DFQATT and CDR2 SNEGSKA (reference sequence). Trimming cost V 3 bases and J 3 bases, with 11 bases left between them. The CDR3 spans 13 residues. CDR3 protein: CSAREQADTEAFF. As DNA, the CDR3 is TGCAGTGCTAGGGAACAGGCGGACACTGAAGCTTTCTTT.

Only a few counts were recorded for this clonotype. The chain is built from TRBV5-5 and TRBJ1-2, with D perhaps TRBD1 (5 bases). V shed 4 bases and J shed 4 bases, with 11 bases lying between them. Germline values: CDR1 SGHKS, CDR2 YYEKEE (reference sequence). This CDR3 has 13 residues. The CDR3 DNA reads TGTGCCAGCAGCCCTGACAGTATCTATGGCTACACCTTC. It yields the protein CASSPDSIYGYTF.

The table lists this clonotype with many counts. The rearrangement uses TRBV12-3 or TRBV12-4 and TRBJ2-1; no reliable D call. The CDR3 is 12 amino acids. V gave up 6 bases and J gave up 5 bases, with 8 bases separating them. The CDR3 coding sequence is TGTGCCAGCAGCGCCAATGACAATGAGCAGTTCTTC. Its translation: CASSANDNEQFF.

This clonotype was detected a few times. The V gene is TRBV2, the J gene TRBJ1-4; the D is unclear. Trimming cost V 6 bases and J 3 bases, with 11 bases left between them. Germline-derived CDR1 and CDR2 are SNHLY and FYNNEI. The CDR3 extends over 14 amino acids. The CDR3 here is CASRAGRANEKLFF. The CDR3 region has the DNA TGTGCCAGCAGGGCGGGGAGGGCTAATGAAAAACTGTTTTTT.

The rearrangement links TRBV6-1 to TRBJ2-7, with D uncertain. CDR1 is MNHNS and CDR2 is SASEGT in the germline V gene. The CDR3 totals 13 residues. Trimming cost V 7 bases and J 2 bases, with 12 bases left between them. CDR3 sequence reads: CASTMDPTYEQYF. Written as DNA, the CDR3 is TGTGCCAGCACAATGGACCCGACCTACGAGCAGTACTTC.

There are many counts of this clonotype. The chain is built from TRBV5-1 and TRBJ2-1; 7 positions agree with TRBD2. This CDR3 has 13 amino acids. Germline loops: CDR1 SGHRS, CDR2 YFSETQ. V was pared by 2 bases and J by 5 bases, with 1 base of the junction left unmatched. The CDR3 loop reads CASSFGGNNEQFF. As DNA, the CDR3 is TGCGCCAGCAGCTTCGGGGGGAACAATGAGCAGTTCTTC.

This clonotype was detected ten times or more. The junction shows a germline mismatch at one end, possibly a read error. The chain uses TRBV4-1 and TRBJ2-7; D may be TRBD1 (6 bases). Germline loops: CDR1 MGHRA, CDR2 YSYEKL. The CDR3 contains 13 residues. The CDR3 spells CASSQGTSYEQYF. CDR3 nucleotides: TGTGCCAGCTCACAGGGAACCTCCTACGAGCAGTACTTC.

This clonotype was found many times. This chain uses TRBV7-8 with TRBJ2-5; no reliable D call. V lost 0 bases, J lost 5 bases, and 4 bases lay in between. The germline V gene encodes CDR1 SGHVS and CDR2 FQNEAQ. The CDR3 totals 12 residues. CDR3 sequence: CASSLARETQYF. CDR3 in DNA: TGTGCCAGCAGCTTAGCCCGCGAGACCCAGTACTTC.

This clonotype was seen ten or more times. The chain employs TRBV3-1 and TRBJ2-2, with D possibly TRBD1 on 6 matching bases. This CDR3 contains 17 residues. V dropped 0 bases and J dropped 4 bases, with 15 bases sitting between them. Germline assignment: CDR1 LGHDT and CDR2 YNNKEL (reference sequence). In nucleotides, the CDR3 is TGTGCCAGCAGCCAAGATCGATCCAGGGGTCCCACCGGGGAGCTGTTTTTT. This gives the protein CASSQDRSRGPTGELFF.

This clonotype was counted many times. The gene calls are TRBV29-1 and TRBJ2-3, with TRBD2 identical over 8 bases. This CDR3 has 18 residues. Looked up from germline, CDR1 is SQVTM and CDR2 is ANQGSEA. The junction had 19 bases not matched to a gene; V was cut back by 6 bases and J by 2 bases. The CDR3 DNA reads as TGCAGCGTACACGGGGTGGCGGGGGGAGGTTCTTACACAGATACGCAGTATTTT. Translating it yields CSVHGVAGGGSYTDTQYF.

This rearrangement joins TRBV4-1 to TRBJ2-7, with a weak D call TRBD2 (5 bases). The CDR3 has 15 amino acids. Per the germline V gene, CDR1 is MGHRA and CDR2 is YSYEKL. V gave up 1 base and J gave up 2 bases, with 12 bases separating them. The CDR3 region has the DNA TGCGCCAGCAGCCAAGGACTTCTAGCAGCCTACGAGCAGTACTTC. Translated, it gives CASSQGLLAAYEQYF.

The rearrangement joins TRBV4-2 to TRBJ2-3; the D gene is possibly TRBD2 (7 bases). The V end was cut by 5 bases, the J end by 0 bases, with 15 bases between. Germline V lookup: CDR1 LGHNA, CDR2 YNFKEQ. CDR3 length equals 16 residues. CDR3 sequence reads: CASSGTAGASTDTQYF. The CDR3 nucleotides read TGTGCCAGCAGCGGAACGGCGGGGGCCAGCACAGATACGCAGTATTTT.

This chain connects TRBV7-2 to TRBJ1-1; D is possibly TRBD1 (5 bases). V dropped 5 bases and J dropped 3 bases, with 19 bases sitting between them. The CDR3 runs to 16 residues. Looked up from germline, CDR1 is SGHTA and CDR2 is FQGNSA. In nucleotides, the CDR3 is TGTGCCAGCAGCCCCCGATGGGGCCCCATGGACACTGAAGCTTTCTTT. The encoded protein is CASSPRWGPMDTEAFF.

This clonotype was seen many times. The chain uses TRBV11-1 and TRBJ2-7; D possibly uses TRBD1 or TRBD2 (5 bases each). This CDR3 is 16 amino acids long. V dropped 2 bases and J dropped 3 bases, with 17 bases sitting between them. The V gene's germline CDR1 is SGHAT and CDR2 FQDESV (reference sequence). The CDR3 DNA reads TGTGCCAGCAGCTTATTGAAAGGGGACGTCTACTACGAGCAGTACTTC. Amino acid sequence: CASSLLKGDVYYEQYF.

This clonotype occurred many times. The V call is TRBV6-1, the J call TRBJ1-1, with D possibly matching TRBD1 (6 bases). The V gene lost 5 bases and the J gene lost 9 bases, with 19 bases spanning the gap. Germline V gene sequence: CDR1 MNHNS, CDR2 SASEGT. This CDR3 spans 14 amino acids. Written as DNA, the CDR3 is TGTGCCAGCAGTCCGACTCAGCGAGGGGACAAAGCTTTCTTT. It translates to CASSPTQRGDKAFF.

This clonotype was recorded at least ten times. The gene calls are TRBV7-9 and TRBJ1-2; TRBD1 might be the D (6 bases). Germline V lookup: CDR1 SEHNR, CDR2 FQNEAQ (reference sequence). V dropped 1 base and J dropped 3 bases, with 12 bases sitting between them. The CDR3 is 15 residues long. CDR3 sequence reads: CASSLVLAGDYGYTF. CDR3 in DNA: TGTGCCAGCAGCTTAGTACTCGCAGGGGACTATGGCTACACCTTC.